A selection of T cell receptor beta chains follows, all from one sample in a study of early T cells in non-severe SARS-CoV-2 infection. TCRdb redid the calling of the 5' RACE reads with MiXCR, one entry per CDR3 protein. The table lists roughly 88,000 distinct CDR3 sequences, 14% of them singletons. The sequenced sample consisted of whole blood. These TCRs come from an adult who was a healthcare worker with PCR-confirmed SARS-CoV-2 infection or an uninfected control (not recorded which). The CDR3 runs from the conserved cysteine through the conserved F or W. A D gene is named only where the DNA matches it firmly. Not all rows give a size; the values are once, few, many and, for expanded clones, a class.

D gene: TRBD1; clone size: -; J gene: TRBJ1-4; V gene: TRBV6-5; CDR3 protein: CASNPAGGKNEKLFF; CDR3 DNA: TGTGCCAGCAACCCCGCAGGGGGAAAGAACGAAAAACTGTTTTTT
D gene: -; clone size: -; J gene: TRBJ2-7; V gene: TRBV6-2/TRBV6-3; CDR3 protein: CASARPTATGEQYF; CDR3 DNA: TGTGCCAGCGCTCGACCGACAGCGACTGGCGAGCAGTACTTC
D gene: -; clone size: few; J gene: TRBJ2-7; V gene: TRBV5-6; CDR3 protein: CASSSLGHLAYEQYF; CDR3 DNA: TGTGCCAGCAGCTCTCTCGGACACTTGGCCTACGAGCAGTACTTC
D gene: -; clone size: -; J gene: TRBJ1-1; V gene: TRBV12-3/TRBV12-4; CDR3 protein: CASSLRVRVPDRNTEAFF; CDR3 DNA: TGTGCCAGCAGTTTGAGGGTTCGGGTACCGGATCGGAACACTGAAGCTTTCTTT
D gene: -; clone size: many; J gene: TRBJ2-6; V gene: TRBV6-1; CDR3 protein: CASSERSSGANVLTF; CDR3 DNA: TGTGCCAGCAGTGAAAGGAGCTCTGGGGCCAACGTCCTGACTTTC
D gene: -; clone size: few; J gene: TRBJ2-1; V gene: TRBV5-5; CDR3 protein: CASSLHSRGEQFF; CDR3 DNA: TGTGCCAGCAGCTTGCATAGCAGGGGTGAGCAGTTCTTC
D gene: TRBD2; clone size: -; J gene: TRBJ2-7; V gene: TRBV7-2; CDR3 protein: CASSSERGYRSYEQYF; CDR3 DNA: TGTGCCAGCAGCTCGGAGCGGGGGTATAGATCCTACGAGCAGTACTTC
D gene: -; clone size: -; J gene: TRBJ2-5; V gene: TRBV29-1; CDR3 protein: CSGGQLKETQYF; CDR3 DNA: TGCAGCGGCGGACAGCTCAAAGAGACCCAGTACTTC
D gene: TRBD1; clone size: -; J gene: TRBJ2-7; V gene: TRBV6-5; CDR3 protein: CASTKTGGYEQYF; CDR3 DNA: TGTGCCAGTACCAAAACAGGGGGATACGAGCAGTACTTC
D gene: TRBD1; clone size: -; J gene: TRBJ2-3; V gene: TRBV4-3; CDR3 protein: CASSQGGTDTDTQYF; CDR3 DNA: TGCGCCAGCAGCCAAGGTGGGACAGACACAGATACGCAGTATTTT
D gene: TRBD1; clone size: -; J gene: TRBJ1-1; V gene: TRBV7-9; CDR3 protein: CASSGRGLNTEAFF; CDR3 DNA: TGTGCCAGCAGCGGAAGGGGGCTGAACACTGAAGCTTTCTTT
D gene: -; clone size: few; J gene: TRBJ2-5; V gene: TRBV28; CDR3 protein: CASSFVYPPYQETQYF; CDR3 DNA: TGTGCCAGCAGTTTTGTGTATCCGCCTTACCAAGAGACCCAGTACTTC
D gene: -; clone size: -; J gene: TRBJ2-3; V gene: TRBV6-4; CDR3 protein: CASSQGGSTDTQYF; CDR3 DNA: TGTGCCAGCAGTCAAGGAGGAAGCACAGATACGCAGTATTTT
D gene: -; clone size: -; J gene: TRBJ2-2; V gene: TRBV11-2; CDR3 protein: CASSSQPGHNTGELFF; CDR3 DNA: TGTGCCAGCAGCTCCCAGCCGGGACATAACACCGGGGAGCTGTTTTTT
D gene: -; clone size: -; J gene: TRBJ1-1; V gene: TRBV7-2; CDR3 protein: CASTSSPGTSEAFF; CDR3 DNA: TGTGCCAGCACCTCCTCTCCGGGGACCTCTGAAGCTTTCTTT
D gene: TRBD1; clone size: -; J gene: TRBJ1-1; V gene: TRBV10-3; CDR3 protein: CAIRQGGNTEAFF; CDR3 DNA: TGTGCCATCAGGCAGGGGGGGAACACTGAAGCTTTCTTT
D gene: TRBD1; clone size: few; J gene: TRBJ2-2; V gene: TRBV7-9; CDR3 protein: CASRPDRDTGELFF; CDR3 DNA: TGTGCCAGCAGACCGGACAGGGACACCGGGGAGCTGTTTTTT
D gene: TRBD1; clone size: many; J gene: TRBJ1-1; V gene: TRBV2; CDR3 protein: CASRWDRGTNTEAFF; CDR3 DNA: TGTGCCAGCAGGTGGGACAGGGGGACGAACACTGAAGCTTTCTTT
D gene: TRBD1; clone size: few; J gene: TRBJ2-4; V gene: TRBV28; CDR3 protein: CASSGTGKKNIQYF; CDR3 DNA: TGTGCCAGCAGTGGGACAGGGAAGAAAAACATTCAGTACTTC
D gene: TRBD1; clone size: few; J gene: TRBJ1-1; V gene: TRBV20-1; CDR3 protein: CSAGGQGKSTEAFF; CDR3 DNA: TGCAGTGCTGGGGGACAGGGGAAAAGTACTGAAGCTTTCTTT
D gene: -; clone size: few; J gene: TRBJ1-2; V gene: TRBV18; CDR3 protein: CASSPSAATNYGYTF; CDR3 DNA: TGTGCCAGCTCACCATCCGCGGCCACTAACTATGGCTACACCTTC
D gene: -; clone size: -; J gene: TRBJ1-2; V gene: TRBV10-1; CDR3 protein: CASSERKNYGYTF; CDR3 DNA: TGCGCCAGCAGTGAGCGAAAAAACTATGGCTACACCTTC
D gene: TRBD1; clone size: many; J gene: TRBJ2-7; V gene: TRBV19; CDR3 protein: CASSISGTGVYEQYF; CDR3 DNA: TGTGCCAGTAGTATCTCCGGGACAGGAGTCTACGAGCAGTACTTC
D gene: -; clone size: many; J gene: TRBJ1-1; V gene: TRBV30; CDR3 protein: CAWSVSSRYKAFF; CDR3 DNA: TGTGCCTGGAGTGTCTCCAGCCGATACAAAGCTTTCTTT
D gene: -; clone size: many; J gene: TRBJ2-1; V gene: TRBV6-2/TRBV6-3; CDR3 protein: CASSYRLDEQFF; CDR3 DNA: TGTGCCAGCAGTTACAGGTTGGATGAGCAGTTCTTC
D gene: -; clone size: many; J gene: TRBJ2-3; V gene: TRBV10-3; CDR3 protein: CAISEWVGATDTQYF; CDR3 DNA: TGTGCCATCAGTGAGTGGGTGGGGGCCACAGATACGCAGTATTTT